The 17 T cell receptor beta chains reported below all come from one sample, sequenced in a study of yellow fever vaccine responses in identical twins (dated by TCRdb to the late 2010s). Libraries were made using RT-PCR. Instrument used: Illumina HiSeq 2500. Starting from the raw public reads, TCRdb applied fastp trimming at Q25, assembled clones with MiXCR and retained in-frame beta chains. When rows share a CDR3 protein, they turn into one entry using the most common DNA and genes. Counted in this sample were roughly 14,000 distinct CDR3 sequences; about four fifths of them appeared once. Together, the top ten hold over 0.6% of the sample. Source: T cells from blood (PBMCs), unsorted or a sorted subset (not recorded which), taken before or after yellow fever vaccination (not recorded which). The receptors stem from a woman under 30 who received the yellow fever vaccine. Donor details come from another sample of the same person, matched by shared clones.

CDR3 sequence: CASSPPFTGYNEQFF. CDR3 nucleotides: TGTGCCAGCTCACCACCGTTCACAGGATACAATGAGCAGTTCTTC. The chain employs TRBV18 and TRBJ2-1; D is perhaps TRBD1 (5 bases). The germline V gene has CDR1 KGHSH and CDR2 LQKENI. The ends were cut back, 0 bases at V and 4 bases at J, with 10 bases in the middle. This CDR3 contains 15 residues. The complete variable domain, with remaining parts taken from reference TRBV18 and TRBJ2-1, reads NAGVMQNPRHLVRRRGQEARLRCSPMKGHSHVYWYRQLPEEGLKFMVYLQKENIIDESGMPKERFSAEFPKEGPSILRIQQVVRGDSAAYFCASSPPFTGYNEQFFGPGTRLTVL.

The chain couples TRBV19 to TRBJ2-1; D unresolved. Looked up from germline, CDR1 is LNHDA and CDR2 is SQIVND (reference sequence). The ends were cut back, 9 bases at V and 8 bases at J, with 8 bases in the middle. This CDR3 has 10 amino acids. The CDR3 loop reads CASSPYEQFF. The CDR3 DNA sequence: TGTGCCAGCTCCCCATATGAGCAGTTCTTC. Filled out from reference TRBV19 and TRBJ2-1, the complete variable domain reads DGGITQSPKYLFRKEGQNVTLSCEQNLNHDAMYWYRQDPGQGLRLIYYSQIVNDFQKGDIAEGYSVSREKKESFPLTVTSAQKNPTAFYLCASSPYEQFFGPGTRLTVL.

This clonotype was recorded once. The chain joins TRBV11-3 to TRBJ2-7, with 9 bases that match TRBD2. Germline CDR1 and CDR2: SGHNT and YENEEA. This CDR3 is 15 amino acids long. V was pared by 5 bases and J by 0 bases, with 5 bases of the junction left unmatched. The CDR3, as DNA: TGTGCCAGCAGCATTGGACTAGCGTTCTCCTACGAGCAGTACTTC. Protein product: CASSIGLAFSYEQYF.

This clonotype was counted once. The chain couples TRBV7-7 to TRBJ2-5; D is unclear. CDR3 length: 13 residues. Looked up from germline, CDR1 is SSHAT and CDR2 is FNYEAQ (reference sequence). Trimming took 2 bases from V and 5 from J, leaving 9 bases between them. The CDR3 DNA reads TGTGCCAGCAGCTTACTCCCCGTCGAGACCCAGTACTTC. As protein: CASSLLPVETQYF. The full variable domain, completed using reference TRBV7-7 and TRBJ2-5, is GAGVSQSPRYKVTKRGQDVTLRCDPISSHATLYWYQQALGQGPEFLTYFNYEAQPDKSGLPSDRFSAERPEGSISTLTIQRTEQRDSAMYRCASSLLPVETQYFGPGTRLLVL.

This clonotype has just one count. V usage is TRBV10-1 and J usage is TRBJ1-1, with D possibly matching TRBD1 (5 bases). Per germline, CDR1 WNHNN and CDR2 SYGVQD (reference sequence). The CDR3 is made up of 14 amino acids. The germline V and J ends were trimmed by 4 bases and 4 bases, with 13 bases remaining between them. CDR3 sequence (DNA): TGCGCCAGCAGTGGTGCAGGGAAAGGCACTGAAGCTTTCTTT. Translation gives CASSGAGKGTEAFF.

This chain uses TRBV21-1 with TRBJ2-7; the listed D gene, TRBD2, was not tested against the DNA. TRBV21-1 is a recognized pseudogene. The CDR3 length is 14 residues. CDR3 loop: CASSAGSRDYEQYF. The CDR3 DNA follows: TGTGCCAGCAGCGCCGGGAGTAGGGACTACGAGCAGTACTTC.

The chain uses TRBV7-8 and TRBJ2-3, with 7 nucleotides matching TRBD2. The CDR3 extends over 14 amino acids. Germline V lookup: CDR1 SGHVS, CDR2 FQNEAQ. V dropped 6 bases and J dropped 4; count of bases not matched to a gene: 7. CDR3 nucleotides: TGTGCCAGCAGTAGAGCGGGAAAGGCAGATACGCAGTATTTT. This codes for CASSRAGKADTQYF.

The chain is built from TRBV20-1 and TRBJ1-1, with 7 bases lining up with TRBD1. Germline V gene sequence: CDR1 DFQATT, CDR2 SNEGSKA (reference sequence). The CDR3 is 12 amino acids. J was trimmed by 7 bases and V by 4 bases; bases with no gene match: 6. The CDR3 DNA is TGCAGTGCTATGCAGGGGGGGAGTGAAGCTTTCTTT. Translation: CSAMQGGSEAFF.

V is TRBV6-1 and J is TRBJ1-1; weak D call: TRBD1 (5 bases). Between the trimmed V and J ends, which lost 6 bases and 4 bases, there was a span of 21 bases. Germline CDR1 is MNHNS and CDR2 is SASEGT. The CDR3 is made up of 16 amino acids. The DNA of the CDR3 is TGTGCCAGCAGCCACGGATGGGACCACCGAAGCACTGAAGCTTTCTTT. Translating gives CASSHGWDHRSTEAFF.

V gene TRBV4-3 combines with J gene TRBJ2-7; D may be TRBD1 or TRBD2 (5 bases each). The CDR3 runs to 13 residues. Trimming shortened V by 4 bases and J by 2 bases, and 9 bases separated the two germline ends. Germline V gene lookup returns CDR1 LGHNA and CDR2 YSLEER. The CDR3 DNA sequence: TGCGCCAGCAGCCGGGACCGAGCCTACGAGCAGTACGTC. It specifies CASSRDRAYEQYV.

In its sample, this clonotype was seen a few times. This chain connects TRBV3-1 to TRBJ1-5; D call uncertain. Between the trimmed V and J ends, which lost 0 bases and 6 bases, there was a span of 9 bases. Germline values: CDR1 LGHDT, CDR2 YNNKEL (reference sequence). The CDR3 runs to 14 residues. The CDR3 sequence: CASSQDRNSQPQHF. The DNA of the CDR3 is TGTGCCAGCAGCCAAGATAGGAACAGTCAGCCCCAGCATTTT.

The count of this clonotype is one. V and J are TRBV24-1 and TRBJ2-1; 8 nucleotides agree with TRBD2. Germline V gene data show CDR1 as KGHDR and CDR2 as SFDVKD. The CDR3 extends over 17 amino acids. V lost 3 bases and J lost 7; bases outside the gene matches: 13. The CDR3 sequence is CATSDPSGGRGRNEQFF. The CDR3 DNA sequence: TGTGCCACCAGTGATCCCAGCGGGGGTAGGGGCAGGAATGAGCAGTTCTTC.

This chain connects TRBV18 to TRBJ2-4; D is unresolved. Germline V gene sequence: CDR1 KGHSH, CDR2 LQKENI. Trimming stripped 3 bases from V and 5 bases from J, with 5 bases between. The CDR3 has 12 residues. Here the CDR3 DNA reads TGTGCCAGCTCACCCACCGAAAACATTCAGTACTTC. This sequence encodes CASSPTENIQYF.

The rearrangement joins TRBV27 to TRBJ2-7; no reliable D call. Germline CDR1 and CDR2: MNHEY and SMNVEV (reference sequence). V lost 6 bases to trimming and J lost 3 bases, with 6 bases between them. The CDR3 extends over 11 amino acids. The CDR3 region is CASSPGYEQYF. The DNA of the CDR3 is TGTGCCAGCAGCCCAGGCTACGAGCAGTACTTC.

The chain carries TRBV11-3 and TRBJ2-1; the D gene is possibly TRBD2 (5 bases). The germline V and J ends were trimmed by 0 bases and 7 bases, with 13 bases remaining between them. The CDR3 is 15 residues long. CDR1 SGHNT and CDR2 YENEEA come from the germline V gene. This chain's CDR3 is CASSLDLGSRNEQFF. Written as DNA, the CDR3 is TGTGCCAGCAGCTTAGATCTAGGGAGCCGAAATGAGCAGTTCTTC. Full variable domain (remainder filled in from reference TRBV11-3 and TRBJ2-1): EAGVVQSPRYKIIEKKQPVAFWCNPISGHNTLYWYLQNLGQGPELLIRYENEEAVDDSQLPKDRFSAERLKGVDSTLKIQPAELGDSAVYLCASSLDLGSRNEQFFGPGTRLTVL.

The V call is TRBV11-1, the J call TRBJ2-7, with TRBD1 matching over 7 bases. The V gene end was trimmed by 2 bases and the J gene end by 3 bases; junction bases not matched to a gene: 7. CDR1 and CDR2 from the germline V gene are SGHAT and FQDESV (reference sequence). This CDR3 spans 15 amino acids. The CDR3 DNA follows: TGTGCCAGCAGCTTAACGGGACAGACTATCTACGAGCAGTACTTC. Translation gives CASSLTGQTIYEQYF.

The chain combines TRBV19 with TRBJ1-2; tentative D call: TRBD1 (5 bases). Germline CDR1 is LNHDA and CDR2 is SQIVND (reference sequence). The V end was cut by 1 base, the J end by 2 bases, with 8 bases between. The CDR3 runs to 14 residues. The CDR3, as DNA: TGTGCCAGTAGTATAGGACAGAGAAACTATGGCTACACCTTC. Its translation: CASSIGQRNYGYTF.